This T cell receptor (beta chain) was identified in a study of blood T cell repertoires in COVID-19. Study as a whole: The study drew acute and convalescent COVID-19 samples from the United States, Italy and Spain. PBMCs, B-cell-depleted T cells, or T cells were the source of the cDNA or gDNA that made up the material.

Original processing notes: Amplified reference gene primers provided the basis for estimating nucleated cell counts. TCRdb keeps only in-frame clones here, not all; method: immunoSEQ multiplex PCR. V and J calls plus clone size are reproduced from that table; the DNA served to infer D and trimming. The sample shows about 170,000 clones, roughly four fifths of them seen only once. CDR3 length: 17 residues. Germline CDR1 and CDR2: LGHNA and YSLEER. With V trimmed by 1 base and J by 0 bases, 3 bases remained unmatched. The V gene is TRBV4-3, the J gene TRBJ2-6; 7 bases map to TRBD1. Sequenced: peripheral blood. This clonotype originated in a man aged 40-49 years who had recovered from COVID-19. This chain's CDR3 is CASSQGQGSSGANVLTF. In DNA, the CDR3 is TGCGCCAGCAGCCAAGGACAGGGAAGCTCTGGGGCCAACGTCCTGACTTTC.